This T cell receptor (beta chain) derives from a study of technical replicates of blood from several donors. Germline V gene sequence: CDR1 SGHRS, CDR2 YFSETQ. This CDR3 spans 15 amino acids. Method: immunoSEQ multiplex PCR; TCRdb's copy keeps in-frame clones and lacks some. The table shows under 90,000 clones, with around 92% occurring only once. V and J are TRBV5-1 and TRBJ2-5, with 7 positions matching TRBD2. Matching the DNA end better, TRBJ2-7 makes the J call doubtful. The source of this sequence is a human donor in good health. The sequencing sample was made of T cells isolated from PBMCs. The CDR3: CASKVLAGSTYEQYF. As DNA, the CDR3 is TGCGCCAGCAAGGTCTTAGCGGGTAGTACCTACGAGCAGTACTTC.